The rows below give T cell receptor beta chains drawn from one sample of a study of identical twins. Each CDR3 protein is one row after TCRdb ran MiXCR on the 5' RACE reads. The table shows some 730,000 distinct CDR3 sequences, with 18% occurring only once. This sample was shared with a second study, whose subject was T cells expressing NK-cell markers.

Sequenced material: PBMCs. The source is a woman aged 18-29 years in good health. CDR3s include the opening cysteine and the closing phenylalanine or tryptophan. Each record gives: clone size, J gene, D gene, V gene, CDR3 protein, CDR3 DNA. A D gene is named only where the DNA matches it firmly. Only part of the rows carry a size: once, few, many, or a class if the clone is expanded.

size: -
J: TRBJ2-2
D: -
V: TRBV5-1
CDR3: CASSPPGLGTGELFF
DNA: TGCGCCAGCAGCCCCCCAGGGCTTGGGACCGGGGAGCTGTTTTTT

size: -
J: TRBJ2-7
D: -
V: TRBV5-1
CDR3: CASSFQDSTYEQYF
DNA: TGCGCCAGCAGCTTCCAGGACTCAACCTACGAGCAGTACTTC

size: few
J: TRBJ2-2
D: TRBD2
V: TRBV18
CDR3: CASSSFSGTGTGELFF
DNA: TGTGCCAGCTCATCCTTTAGCGGGACCGGCACCGGGGAGCTGTTTTTT

size: -
J: TRBJ1-1
D: TRBD1
V: TRBV2
CDR3: CASSEAGTGNTEAFF
DNA: TGTGCCAGCAGTGAAGCGGGGACAGGGAACACTGAAGCTTTCTTT

size: few
J: TRBJ1-1
D: TRBD1
V: TRBV6-1
CDR3: CASNGDRVVPEAFF
DNA: TGTGCCAGCAATGGAGACAGGGTGGTTCCTGAAGCTTTCTTT

size: -
J: TRBJ1-6
D: -
V: TRBV12-3/TRBV12-4
CDR3: CASSLWDGENSPLHF
DNA: TGTGCCAGCAGTCTGTGGGACGGAGAAAATTCACCCCTCCACTTT

size: -
J: TRBJ2-3
D: TRBD2
V: TRBV3-1
CDR3: CASSGTSGGRLGTDTQYF
DNA: TGTGCCAGCTCCGGGACTAGCGGGGGACGGTTGGGCACAGATACGCAGTATTTT

size: few
J: TRBJ2-1
D: -
V: TRBV5-1
CDR3: CASRGLAASGNEQFF
DNA: TGCGCCAGCAGGGGGTTAGCGGCCAGCGGGAATGAGCAGTTCTTC

size: -
J: TRBJ2-1
D: -
V: TRBV18
CDR3: CASSRLNNEQFF
DNA: TGTGCCAGCTCCCGTTTAAACAATGAGCAGTTCTTC

size: -
J: TRBJ2-6
D: -
V: TRBV6-5
CDR3: CASSYAGSSGANVLTF
DNA: TGTGCCAGCAGTTACGCAGGGTCCTCTGGGGCCAACGTCCTGACTTTC

size: few
J: TRBJ1-6
D: -
V: TRBV24-1
CDR3: CATSSGRHNSPLHF
DNA: TGTGCCACCAGCTCGGGACGGCATAATTCACCCCTCCACTTT

size: -
J: TRBJ2-7
D: -
V: TRBV5-4
CDR3: CASSNMAYEQYF
DNA: TGTGCCAGCAGCAACATGGCCTACGAGCAGTACTTC

size: few
J: TRBJ2-7
D: TRBD2
V: TRBV18
CDR3: CASSPLAGASSYEQYF
DNA: TGTGCCAGCTCTCCACTAGCGGGAGCTTCCTCCTACGAGCAGTACTTC

size: once
J: TRBJ2-2
D: -
V: TRBV12-3/TRBV12-4
CDR3: CASITRATGELFF
DNA: TGTGCCAGCATCACACGGGCCACCGGGGAGCTGTTTTTT

size: -
J: TRBJ2-7
D: -
V: TRBV9
CDR3: CASSAGTNYEQYF
DNA: TGTGCCAGCAGCGCCGGGACCAACTACGAGCAGTACTTC

size: many
J: TRBJ1-1
D: -
V: TRBV25-1
CDR3: CASTQGNTEAFF
DNA: TGTGCCAGCACGCAGGGGAACACTGAAGCTTTCTTT

size: once
J: TRBJ2-5
D: TRBD2
V: TRBV9
CDR3: CASSPIPSSGTQYF
DNA: TGTGCCAGCAGCCCTATCCCCTCTAGCGGGACCCAGTACTTC

size: -
J: TRBJ2-3
D: TRBD1
V: TRBV20-1
CDR3: CSVPGQGFSDTQYF
DNA: TGCAGTGTTCCGGGACAGGGGTTTTCAGATACGCAGTATTTT

size: many
J: TRBJ2-1
D: TRBD2
V: TRBV24-1
CDR3: CATSDSASGGNEQFF
DNA: TGTGCCACCAGTGATTCCGCTAGCGGGGGTAATGAGCAGTTCTTC

size: few
J: TRBJ1-1
D: -
V: TRBV6-2/TRBV6-3
CDR3: CASSYFGASKGRGPIPTEAFF
DNA: TGTGCCAGCAGTTACTTCGGAGCTAGTAAGGGGCGAGGTCCCATCCCGACTGAAGCTTTCTTT

size: few
J: TRBJ2-7
D: -
V: TRBV29-1
CDR3: CSVGGRHEQYF
DNA: TGCAGCGTTGGAGGGAGGCACGAGCAGTACTTC

size: few
J: TRBJ2-3
D: -
V: TRBV24-1
CDR3: CATSDRSLPTDTQYF
DNA: TGTGCCACCAGTGACCGTAGCTTACCCACAGATACGCAGTATTTT

size: -
J: TRBJ1-6
D: TRBD1
V: TRBV5-1
CDR3: CASSQGTGHNSPLHF
DNA: TGCGCCAGCAGCCAAGGGACAGGGCATAATTCACCCCTCCACTTT

size: few
J: TRBJ2-7
D: -
V: TRBV6-5
CDR3: CASSYSSGHYYEQYF
DNA: TGTGCCAGCAGTTACTCGTCAGGCCATTACTACGAGCAGTACTTC

size: many
J: TRBJ2-7
D: TRBD1
V: TRBV12-3/TRBV12-4
CDR3: CASSLTGFSYEQYF
DNA: TGTGCCAGCAGTTTGACAGGGTTTTCCTACGAGCAGTACTTC

size: few
J: TRBJ2-3
D: -
V: TRBV9
CDR3: CASSVVGTGTDTQYF
DNA: TGTGCCAGCAGCGTAGTAGGGACGGGAACAGATACGCAGTATTTT

size: -
J: TRBJ1-5
D: -
V: TRBV6-1
CDR3: CASSASSSNQPQHF
DNA: TGTGCCAGTTCAGCGTCGTCGAGCAATCAGCCCCAGCATTTT

size: -
J: TRBJ2-5
D: TRBD2
V: TRBV5-1
CDR3: CASSPGGQKGETQYF
DNA: TGCGCCAGCAGCCCGGGGGGTCAGAAGGGGGAGACCCAGTACTTC

size: -
J: TRBJ2-7
D: -
V: TRBV6-2/TRBV6-3
CDR3: CASSYFRTDLDEQYF
DNA: TGTGCCAGCAGTTACTTTAGGACAGACCTAGACGAGCAGTACTTC

size: -
J: TRBJ2-7
D: TRBD1
V: TRBV6-1
CDR3: CASSPQTGVFSYEQYF
DNA: TGTGCCAGCAGTCCCCAGACAGGGGTCTTCTCCTACGAGCAGTACTTC

size: -
J: TRBJ2-7
D: -
V: TRBV6-5
CDR3: CASSYSMGGTYEQYF
DNA: TGTGCCAGCAGTTACTCGATGGGGGGCACCTACGAGCAGTACTTC

size: -
J: TRBJ2-6
D: TRBD1
V: TRBV7-8
CDR3: CASSLDRVSGANVLTF
DNA: TGTGCCAGCAGCCTTGACAGGGTCTCTGGGGCCAACGTCCTGACTTTC

size: few
J: TRBJ2-1
D: -
V: TRBV4-3
CDR3: CASQVGPHGNEQFF
DNA: TGCGCCAGCCAAGTGGGGCCCCACGGCAATGAGCAGTTCTTC

size: -
J: TRBJ2-4
D: -
V: TRBV11-2
CDR3: CASSLGATKNIQYF
DNA: TGTGCCAGCAGCTTGGGGGCTACCAAAAACATTCAGTACTTC

size: few
J: TRBJ2-1
D: TRBD2
V: TRBV10-3
CDR3: CAISESGLAGGPQFF
DNA: TGTGCCATCAGTGAGTCCGGACTAGCGGGAGGTCCGCAGTTCTTC

size: -
J: TRBJ2-7
D: TRBD1
V: TRBV3-1
CDR3: CASSQVATGGYEQYF
DNA: TGTGCCAGCAGCCAAGTGGCAACAGGGGGCTACGAGCAGTACTTC

size: few
J: TRBJ2-1
D: TRBD1
V: TRBV5-1
CDR3: CASTTGGSYNEQFF
DNA: TGCGCCAGCACGACAGGGGGATCCTACAATGAGCAGTTCTTC

size: few
J: TRBJ2-7
D: TRBD1
V: TRBV3-1
CDR3: CASSQETGGGQYF
DNA: TGTGCCAGCAGCCAGGAGACAGGGGGCGGGCAGTACTTC

size: -
J: TRBJ1-2
D: -
V: TRBV5-1
CDR3: CASGSGRDFDGYTF
DNA: TGCGCCAGCGGTAGTGGCAGGGACTTTGATGGCTACACCTTC